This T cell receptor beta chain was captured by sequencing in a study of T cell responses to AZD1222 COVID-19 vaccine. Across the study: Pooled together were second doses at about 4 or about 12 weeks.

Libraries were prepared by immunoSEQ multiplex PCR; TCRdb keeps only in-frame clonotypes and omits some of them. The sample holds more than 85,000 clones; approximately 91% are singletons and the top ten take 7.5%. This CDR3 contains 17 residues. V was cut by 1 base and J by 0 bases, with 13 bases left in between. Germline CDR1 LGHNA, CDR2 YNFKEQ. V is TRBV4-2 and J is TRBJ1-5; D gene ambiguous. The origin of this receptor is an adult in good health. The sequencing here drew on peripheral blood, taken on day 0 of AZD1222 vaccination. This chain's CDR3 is CASSQVEEWGSNQPQHF. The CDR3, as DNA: TGTGCCAGCAGCCAAGTGGAGGAATGGGGTAGCAATCAGCCCCAGCATTTT.